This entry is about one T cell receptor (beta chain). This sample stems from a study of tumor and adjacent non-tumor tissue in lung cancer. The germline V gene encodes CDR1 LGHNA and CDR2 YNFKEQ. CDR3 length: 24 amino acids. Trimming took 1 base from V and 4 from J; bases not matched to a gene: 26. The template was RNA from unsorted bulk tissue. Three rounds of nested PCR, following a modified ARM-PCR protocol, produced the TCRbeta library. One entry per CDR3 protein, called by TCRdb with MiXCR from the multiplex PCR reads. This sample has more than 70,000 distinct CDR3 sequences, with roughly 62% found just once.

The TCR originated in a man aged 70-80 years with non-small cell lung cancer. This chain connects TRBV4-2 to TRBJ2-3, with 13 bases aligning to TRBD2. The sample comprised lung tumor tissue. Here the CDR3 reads CASSQAPQPPGTSGTGPGADTQYF. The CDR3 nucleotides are TGTGCCAGCAGCCAAGCTCCCCAACCTCCCGGGACTAGCGGGACGGGGCCAGGGGCAGATACGCAGTATTTT.